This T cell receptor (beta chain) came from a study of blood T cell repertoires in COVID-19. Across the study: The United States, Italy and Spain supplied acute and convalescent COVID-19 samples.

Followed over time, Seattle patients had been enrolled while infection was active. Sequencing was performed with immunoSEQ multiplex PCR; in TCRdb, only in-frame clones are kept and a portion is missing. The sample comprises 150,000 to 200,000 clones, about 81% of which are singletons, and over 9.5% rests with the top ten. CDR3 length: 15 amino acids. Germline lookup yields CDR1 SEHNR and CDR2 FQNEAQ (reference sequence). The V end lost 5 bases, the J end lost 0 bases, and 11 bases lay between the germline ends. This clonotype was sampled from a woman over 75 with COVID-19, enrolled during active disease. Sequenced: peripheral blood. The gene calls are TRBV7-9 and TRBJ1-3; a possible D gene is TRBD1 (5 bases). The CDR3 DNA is TGTGCCAGCAGCCGACAGTCTCTCTCTGGAAACACCATATATTTT. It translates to CASSRQSLSGNTIYF.